This is a list of T cell receptor beta chains from one sample in a study of blood T cell repertoires in COVID-19. The table came from immunoSEQ multiplex PCR; TCRdb's copy has only in-frame clones and leaves some out. The table records under 250,000 clones, roughly 86% of them present only once. The sequenced sample consisted of peripheral blood. The origin of the receptors is a woman aged 60-70 years who had recovered from COVID-19. Each CDR3 is given with its conserved first and last residue. The order of the fields is J gene, V gene, clone size, D gene, CDR3 DNA, CDR3 protein. The D gene is left open where the match is weak. The size field is filled for only some rows; it gives once, few, many or a size class.

J: TRBJ1-3
V: TRBV6-5
size: .
D: .
DNA: TGTGCCAGCAGTATGGGACTGATCTCTGGAAACACCATATATTTT
CDR3: CASSMGLISGNTIYF

J: TRBJ2-1
V: TRBV18
size: .
D: .
DNA: TGTGCCAGCTCACCATCGGACAGTGTTTACAATGAGCAGTTCTTC
CDR3: CASSPSDSVYNEQFF

J: TRBJ2-5
V: TRBV4-2
size: .
D: TRBD2
DNA: TGTGCCAGCAGCCCAACGACTAGCGGGGGACGGGGGGAGACCCAGTACTTC
CDR3: CASSPTTSGGRGETQYF

J: TRBJ1-2
V: TRBV27
size: .
D: TRBD1
DNA: TGTGCCAGCAGCACCCGGGACAGGGAATACTATGGCTACACCTTC
CDR3: CASSTRDREYYGYTF

J: TRBJ1-2
V: TRBV7-9
size: .
D: .
DNA: TGTGCCAGCAGCCCCCGACTTCAGGGTAACTATGGCTACACCTTC
CDR3: CASSPRLQGNYGYTF

J: TRBJ2-2
V: TRBV2
size: .
D: TRBD1
DNA: TGTGCCAGCAGGGTAGACAGGGTGGAGACCGGGGAGCTGTTTTTT
CDR3: CASRVDRVETGELFF

J: TRBJ1-1
V: TRBV18
size: .
D: .
DNA: TGTGCCAGCTCGCGCCCAACAGGCAGCACTGAAGCTTTCTTT
CDR3: CASSRPTGSTEAFF

J: TRBJ2-1
V: TRBV6-6
size: .
D: .
DNA: TGTGCCAGCAGTCCGAGACAGTATGAGCAGTTCTTC
CDR3: CASSPRQYEQFF

J: TRBJ1-2
V: TRBV4-3
size: .
D: .
DNA: TGCGCCAGCAGCCAGCAAACAGTTAACTATGGCTACACCTTC
CDR3: CASSQQTVNYGYTF

J: TRBJ1-4
V: TRBV7-9
size: .
D: .
DNA: TGTGCCAGCAGCGCAGCCCTGGCAGGGTCATTTGGGAAACTGTTTTTT
CDR3: CASSAALAGSFGKLFF

J: TRBJ1-5
V: TRBV18
size: few
D: .
DNA: TGTGCCAGCTCAATACAGGGCAGTCAGCCCCAGCATTTT
CDR3: CASSIQGSQPQHF

J: TRBJ2-5
V: TRBV7-9
size: once
D: TRBD1
DNA: TGTGCCAGCAGCTTAGGGACAGGGGTTGAGACCCAGTACTTC
CDR3: CASSLGTGVETQYF

J: TRBJ1-5
V: TRBV19
size: .
D: TRBD1
DNA: TGTGCCAGTAGTCCCAGGACAGGGGAGTTCACTCAGCCCCAGCATTTT
CDR3: CASSPRTGEFTQPQHF

J: TRBJ1-1
V: TRBV7-2
size: .
D: .
DNA: TGTGCCAGCAGCGCCCGACATTCCTTGAACACTGAAGCTTTCTTT
CDR3: CASSARHSLNTEAFF

J: TRBJ1-5
V: TRBV28
size: .
D: .
DNA: TGTGCCAGCAGTTTATGGCGAAGGGAGCAGCCCCAGCATTTT
CDR3: CASSLWRREQPQHF

J: TRBJ1-3
V: TRBV4-3
size: .
D: .
DNA: TGCGTCGCTTGGGGAGCCTCTGGAAACACCATATATTTT
CDR3: CVAWGASGNTIYF

J: TRBJ2-2
V: TRBV6-5
size: once
D: .
DNA: TGTGCCAGCAGTCCGGTTGAGGGTTTAATCGGGGAGCTGTTTTTT
CDR3: CASSPVEGLIGELFF

J: TRBJ1-4
V: TRBV28
size: .
D: TRBD1
DNA: TGTGCCAGCAGCTCAAAAAGGGGCCGCGACAGGGGGCCAAAAGAAAAACTGTTTTTT
CDR3: CASSSKRGRDRGPKEKLFF

J: TRBJ1-6
V: TRBV28
size: .
D: TRBD1
DNA: TGTGCCAGCAGTTTAAGGGACAGGGAGAATTCACCCCTCCACTTT
CDR3: CASSLRDRENSPLHF

J: TRBJ1-5
V: TRBV4-2
size: .
D: .
DNA: TGTGCCAGCAGCCAAGTCCGTAATCAGCCCCAGCATTTT
CDR3: CASSQVRNQPQHF

J: TRBJ1-4
V: TRBV10-1
size: .
D: .
DNA: TGCGGGACAGATTTTAATGAAAAACTGTTTTTT
CDR3: CGTDFNEKLFF

J: TRBJ2-3
V: TRBV19
size: once
D: .
DNA: TGTGCCAGTAGTATCTCGGCAGGGGAGACAGATACGCAGTATTTT
CDR3: CASSISAGETDTQYF

J: TRBJ1-2
V: TRBV5-1
size: .
D: TRBD1
DNA: TGCGCCAGCAGCTCGCAGGGGGGCTATGGCTACACCTTC
CDR3: CASSSQGGYGYTF

J: TRBJ1-2
V: TRBV5-5
size: .
D: TRBD1
DNA: TGTGCCAGCAGCAAGGGACAGGGGCTTGGCTATGGCTACACCTTC
CDR3: CASSKGQGLGYGYTF

J: TRBJ2-3
V: TRBV10-3
size: once
D: TRBD2
DNA: TGTGCCATCATGAGCGGGGGGGCAGATACGCAGTATTTT
CDR3: CAIMSGGADTQYF

J: TRBJ2-5
V: TRBV4-1
size: .
D: .
DNA: TGCGCCAGCAGCCAAGTCGGTAACAGCCCGTACCAAGAGACCCAGTACTTC
CDR3: CASSQVGNSPYQETQYF

J: TRBJ1-1
V: TRBV4-3
size: .
D: .
DNA: TGCGCCAGCAGCCAAGATATGGTCAGGCCTCCCACTGAAGCTTTCTTT
CDR3: CASSQDMVRPPTEAFF

J: TRBJ2-3
V: TRBV19
size: .
D: TRBD2
DNA: TGTGCCAGTAGTACCCGCTCGACTAGCGGGGGATCAGATACGCAGTATTTT
CDR3: CASSTRSTSGGSDTQYF

J: TRBJ2-5
V: TRBV28
size: .
D: TRBD1
DNA: TGTGCCAGCAGTACTACCGACAGGGTACTTCAAGAGACCCAGTACTTC
CDR3: CASSTTDRVLQETQYF

J: TRBJ2-6
V: TRBV4-1
size: .
D: .
DNA: TGCGCCAGCAGCCAGGGGGCGGGGGCAGTCACTGGGGCCAACGTCCTGACTTTC
CDR3: CASSQGAGAVTGANVLTF

J: TRBJ1-4
V: TRBV29-1
size: .
D: .
DNA: TGCAGCGTCCTAGTCTTGGCTGAAAAACTGTTTTTT
CDR3: CSVLVLAEKLFF

J: TRBJ1-4
V: TRBV7-6
size: .
D: .
DNA: TGTGCCAGCAGCTTAGCCGCGGCATCAACTAATGAAAAACTGTTTTTT
CDR3: CASSLAAASTNEKLFF

J: TRBJ1-4
V: TRBV5-8
size: .
D: .
DNA: TGTGCCAGCATCCCCCTGGGCGGGACGGTGAATGAAAAACTGTTTTTT
CDR3: CASIPLGGTVNEKLFF

J: TRBJ2-7
V: TRBV27
size: .
D: TRBD1
DNA: TGTGCCAGCAGTCCACGACTGGGGACAGGGGTCCACGAGCAGTACTTC
CDR3: CASSPRLGTGVHEQYF

J: TRBJ1-1
V: TRBV28
size: .
D: TRBD1
DNA: TGTGCCAGCCAACTTAGACAGGGGAACACTGAAGCTTTCTTT
CDR3: CASQLRQGNTEAFF

J: TRBJ2-1
V: TRBV19
size: .
D: TRBD2
DNA: TGTGCCGTCGGGTGGGGGGGTGGATACAATGAGCAGTTCTTC
CDR3: CAVGWGGGYNEQFF

J: TRBJ1-2
V: TRBV27
size: .
D: .
DNA: TGTGCCAGCAGTGGGGACATTTTGTATGGCTACACCTTC
CDR3: CASSGDILYGYTF

J: TRBJ1-2
V: TRBV6-6
size: .
D: .
DNA: TGTGCCAGCACGAATCTAAACCCTAACTATGGCTACACCTTC
CDR3: CASTNLNPNYGYTF

J: TRBJ2-1
V: TRBV5-6
size: .
D: TRBD2
DNA: TGTGCCAGCAGCTTGGTGTCGGGGGGCTCCTACAATGAGCAGTTCTTC
CDR3: CASSLVSGGSYNEQFF

J: TRBJ2-3
V: TRBV3-1/TRBV3-2
size: .
D: .
DNA: TGTGCCAGCAGCCAAGGTGGGGGCAGGGGCACAGATACGCAGTATTTT
CDR3: CASSQGGGRGTDTQYF

J: TRBJ1-3
V: TRBV9
size: .
D: .
DNA: TGTGCCAGCAGTTCCCAGGGGACCTCTGGAAACACCATATATTTT
CDR3: CASSSQGTSGNTIYF

J: TRBJ2-7
V: TRBV5-1
size: .
D: TRBD1
DNA: TGCGCCAGCAGCTCTAAGGTAGGGGACAGTTTCTCCTACGAGCAGTACTTC
CDR3: CASSSKVGDSFSYEQYF

J: TRBJ2-6
V: TRBV6-5
size: many
D: .
DNA: TGTGCCAGCAGGCCGACAGCCTCTGGGGCCAACGTCCTGACTTTC
CDR3: CASRPTASGANVLTF

J: TRBJ1-2
V: TRBV27
size: .
D: TRBD1
DNA: TGTGCCAGCAGTCCGGGACAGCGTAACTATGGCTACACCTTC
CDR3: CASSPGQRNYGYTF

J: TRBJ2-7
V: TRBV11-2
size: .
D: TRBD2
DNA: TGTGCCAGCAGCTTAGAGCGGGGGGACCTTCTCGAGCAGTACTTC
CDR3: CASSLERGDLLEQYF

J: TRBJ1-3
V: TRBV11-2
size: .
D: .
DNA: TGTGCCAGCAGCTTCATTGGAAACACCATATATTTT
CDR3: CASSFIGNTIYF

J: TRBJ2-7
V: TRBV11-1
size: .
D: TRBD1
DNA: TGTGCCAGCAGCTTAGGGGGACAGTTGACCTACGAGCAGTACTTC
CDR3: CASSLGGQLTYEQYF

J: TRBJ2-7
V: TRBV19
size: .
D: .
DNA: TGTGCCAGTAGTAATGTACTTGGGGCAGGAACCTACGAGCAGTACTTC
CDR3: CASSNVLGAGTYEQYF

J: TRBJ2-3
V: TRBV6-2/TRBV6-3
size: few
D: .
DNA: TGTGCCAGCAGTCTCGAGGGGGCGGGATTCACAGATACGCAGTATTTT
CDR3: CASSLEGAGFTDTQYF

J: TRBJ2-1
V: TRBV7-2
size: .
D: TRBD2
DNA: TGTGCCAGCAGCGTAGGCGGGGGGGCGGGTTATGAGCAGTTCTTC
CDR3: CASSVGGGAGYEQFF

J: TRBJ2-2
V: TRBV7-2
size: .
D: .
DNA: TGTGCCAGCAGCTTATTCCCCACAGGAGAGACCACCGGGGAGCTGTTTTTT
CDR3: CASSLFPTGETTGELFF